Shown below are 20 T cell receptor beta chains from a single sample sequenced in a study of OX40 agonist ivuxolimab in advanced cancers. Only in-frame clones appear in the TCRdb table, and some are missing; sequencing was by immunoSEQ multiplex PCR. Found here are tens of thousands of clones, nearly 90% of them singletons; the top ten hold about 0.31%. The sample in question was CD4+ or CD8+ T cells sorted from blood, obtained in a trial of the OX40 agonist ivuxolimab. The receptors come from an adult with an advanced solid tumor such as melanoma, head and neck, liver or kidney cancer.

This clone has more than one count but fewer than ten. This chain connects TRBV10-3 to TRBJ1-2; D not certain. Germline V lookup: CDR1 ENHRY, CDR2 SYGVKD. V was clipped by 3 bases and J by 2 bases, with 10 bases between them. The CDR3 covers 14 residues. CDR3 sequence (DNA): TGTGCCATCAGTGAATTTGGCAGGAACTATGGCTACACCTTC. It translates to CAISEFGRNYGYTF.

The CDR3 region has the DNA TGTGCTAGTGGTTTGGCCGCCCGAGCCCTAAATCAGCCCCAGCATTTT. Encoded protein: CASGLAARALNQPQHF. V usage is TRBV12-5 and J usage is TRBJ1-5; D call uncertain. Trimming pared 1 base from V and 4 bases from J, leaving 14 bases between. The germline V gene has CDR1 LGHNT and CDR2 FRNRAP. The CDR3 runs to 16 residues.

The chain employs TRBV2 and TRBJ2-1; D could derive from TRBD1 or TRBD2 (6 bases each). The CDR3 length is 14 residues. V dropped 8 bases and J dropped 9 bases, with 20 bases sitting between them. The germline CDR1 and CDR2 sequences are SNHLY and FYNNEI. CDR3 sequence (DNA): TGTGCCAGCGTTCTTGGGGGGCAGGGGTTTGAGCAGTTCTTC. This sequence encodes CASVLGGQGFEQFF. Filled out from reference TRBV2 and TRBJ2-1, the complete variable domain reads EPEVTQTPSHQVTQMGQEVILRCVPISNHLYFYWYRQILGQKVEFLVSFYNNEISEKSEIFDDQFSVERPDGSNFTLKIRSTKLEDSAMYFCASVLGGQGFEQFFGPGTRLTVL.

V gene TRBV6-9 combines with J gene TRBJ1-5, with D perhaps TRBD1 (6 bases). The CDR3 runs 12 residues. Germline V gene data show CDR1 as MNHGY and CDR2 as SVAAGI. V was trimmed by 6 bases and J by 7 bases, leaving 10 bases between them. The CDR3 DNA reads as TGTGCCAGCAGAAACAGGGAACAGCCCCAGCATTTT. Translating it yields CASRNREQPQHF.

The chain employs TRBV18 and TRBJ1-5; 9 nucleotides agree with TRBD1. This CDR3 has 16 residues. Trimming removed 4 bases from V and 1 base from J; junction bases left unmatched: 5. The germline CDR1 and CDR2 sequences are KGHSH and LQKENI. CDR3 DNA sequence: TGTGCCAGCTCACTCCTAGGGACAGGGAGCAATCAGCCCCAGCATTTT. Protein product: CASSLLGTGSNQPQHF.

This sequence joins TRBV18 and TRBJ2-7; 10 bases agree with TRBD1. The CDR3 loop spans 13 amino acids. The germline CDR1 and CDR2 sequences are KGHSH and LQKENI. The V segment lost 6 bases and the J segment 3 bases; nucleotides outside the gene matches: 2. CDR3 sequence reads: CASSGTGDYEQYF. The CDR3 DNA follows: TGTGCCAGCTCGGGGACAGGGGACTACGAGCAGTACTTC.

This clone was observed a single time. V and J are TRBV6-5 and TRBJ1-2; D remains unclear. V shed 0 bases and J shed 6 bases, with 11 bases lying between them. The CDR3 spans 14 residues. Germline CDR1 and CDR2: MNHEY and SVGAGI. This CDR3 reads CASSYSRGGDGYTF. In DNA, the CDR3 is TGTGCCAGCAGTTACTCACGAGGTGGAGATGGCTACACCTTC.

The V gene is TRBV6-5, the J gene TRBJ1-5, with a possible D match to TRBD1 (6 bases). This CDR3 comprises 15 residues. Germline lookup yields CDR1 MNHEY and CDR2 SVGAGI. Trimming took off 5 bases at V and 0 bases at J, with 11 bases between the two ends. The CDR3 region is CASSAQGFSNQPQHF. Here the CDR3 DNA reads TGTGCCAGCAGTGCCCAGGGGTTTAGCAATCAGCCCCAGCATTTT.

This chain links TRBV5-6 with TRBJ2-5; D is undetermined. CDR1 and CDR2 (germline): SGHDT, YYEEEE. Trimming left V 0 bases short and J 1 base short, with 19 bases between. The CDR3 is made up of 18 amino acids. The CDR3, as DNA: TGTGCCAGCAGCTTGGGTCCACCGGGCAATCGGCCCCAAGAGACCCAGTACTTC. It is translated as CASSLGPPGNRPQETQYF. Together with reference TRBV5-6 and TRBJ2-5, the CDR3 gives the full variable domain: DAGVTQSPTHLIKTRGQQVTLRCSPKSGHDTVSWYQQALGQGPQFIFQYYEEEERQRGNFPDRFSGHQFPNYSSELNVNALLLGDSALYLCASSLGPPGNRPQETQYFGPGTRLLVL.

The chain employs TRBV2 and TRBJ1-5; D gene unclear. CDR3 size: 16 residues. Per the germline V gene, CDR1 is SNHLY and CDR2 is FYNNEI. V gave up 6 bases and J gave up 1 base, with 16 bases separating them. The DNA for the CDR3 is TGTGCCAGCAGCTTGGACTCCCCCAGAAGCAATCAGCCCCAGCATTTT. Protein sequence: CASSLDSPRSNQPQHF.

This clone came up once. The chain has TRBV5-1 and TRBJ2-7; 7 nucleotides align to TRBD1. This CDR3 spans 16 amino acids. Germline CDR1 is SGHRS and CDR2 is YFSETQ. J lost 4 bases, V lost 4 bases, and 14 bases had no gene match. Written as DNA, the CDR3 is TGCGCCAGCAGCAAACAAACCGGGACAGCAGCTTACGAGCAGTACTTC. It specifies CASSKQTGTAAYEQYF.

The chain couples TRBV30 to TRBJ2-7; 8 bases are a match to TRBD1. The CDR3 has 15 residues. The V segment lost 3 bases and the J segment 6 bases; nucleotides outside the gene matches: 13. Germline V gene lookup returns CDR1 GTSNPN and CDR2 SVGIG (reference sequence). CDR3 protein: CAWRALRGRASEQYF. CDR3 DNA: TGTGCCTGGAGAGCGCTCAGGGGGCGCGCCTCCGAGCAGTACTTC. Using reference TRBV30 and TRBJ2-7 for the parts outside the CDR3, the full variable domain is SQTIHQWPATLVQPVGSPLSLECTVEGTSNPNLYWYRQAAGRGLQLLFYSVGIGQISSEVPQNLSASRPQDRQFILSSKKLLLSDSGFYLCAWRALRGRASEQYFGPGTRLTVT.

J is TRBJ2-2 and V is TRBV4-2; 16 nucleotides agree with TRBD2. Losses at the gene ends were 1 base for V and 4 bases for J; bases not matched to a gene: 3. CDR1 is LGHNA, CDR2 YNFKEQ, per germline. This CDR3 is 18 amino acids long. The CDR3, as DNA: TGTGCCAGCAGCCAAGCGGGACTAGCGGGGGGGTCCACCGGGGAGCTGTTTTTT. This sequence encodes CASSQAGLAGGSTGELFF.

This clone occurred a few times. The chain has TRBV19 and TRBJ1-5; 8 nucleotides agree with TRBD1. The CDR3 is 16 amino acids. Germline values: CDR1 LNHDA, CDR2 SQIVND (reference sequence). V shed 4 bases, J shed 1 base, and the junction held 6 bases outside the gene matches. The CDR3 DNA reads TGTGCCAGTAGTAAAAAGACAGGGGACAGCAATCAGCCCCAGCATTTT. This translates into CASSKKTGDSNQPQHF.

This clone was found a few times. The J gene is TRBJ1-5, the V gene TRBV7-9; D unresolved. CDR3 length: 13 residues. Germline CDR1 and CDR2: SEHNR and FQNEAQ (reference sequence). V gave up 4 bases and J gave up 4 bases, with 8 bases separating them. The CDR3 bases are TGTGCCAGCAGCTCCGGGTGGAATCAGCCCCAGCATTTT. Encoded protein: CASSSGWNQPQHF.

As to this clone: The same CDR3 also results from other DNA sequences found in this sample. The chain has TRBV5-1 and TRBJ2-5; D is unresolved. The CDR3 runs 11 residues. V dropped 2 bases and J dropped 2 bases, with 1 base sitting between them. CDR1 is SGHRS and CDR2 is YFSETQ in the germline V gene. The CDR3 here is CASSLQETQYF. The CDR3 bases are TGCGCCAGCAGCTTACAAGAGACCCAGTACTTC.

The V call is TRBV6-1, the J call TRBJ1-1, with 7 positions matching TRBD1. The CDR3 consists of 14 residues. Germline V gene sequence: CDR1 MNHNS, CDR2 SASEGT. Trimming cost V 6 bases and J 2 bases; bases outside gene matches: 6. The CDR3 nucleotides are TGTGCCAGCAGCTTAAGGACAGGAAACACTGAAGCTTTCTTT. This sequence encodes CASSLRTGNTEAFF.

The CDR3 protein is CAISESGTSNNEQFF. The CDR3 region has the DNA TGTGCCATCAGTGAGTCCGGGACTTCCAACAATGAGCAGTTCTTC. The chain carries TRBV10-3 and TRBJ2-1; D might be TRBD2 (6 bases). The germline V and J ends were trimmed by 0 bases and 5 bases, with 11 bases remaining between them. Germline V gives CDR1 ENHRY, CDR2 SYGVKD. The CDR3 loop spans 15 amino acids.

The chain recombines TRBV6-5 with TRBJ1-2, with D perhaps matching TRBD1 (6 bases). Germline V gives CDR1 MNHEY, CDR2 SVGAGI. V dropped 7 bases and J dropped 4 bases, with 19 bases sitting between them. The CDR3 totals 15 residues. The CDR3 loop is CASTQGRGWGYGYTF. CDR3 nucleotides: TGTGCCAGCACCCAGGGGAGGGGATGGGGCTATGGCTACACCTTC.

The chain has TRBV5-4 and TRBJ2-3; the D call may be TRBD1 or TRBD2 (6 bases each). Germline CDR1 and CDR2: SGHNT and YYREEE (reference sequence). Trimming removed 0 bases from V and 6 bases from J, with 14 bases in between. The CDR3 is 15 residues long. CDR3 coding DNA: TGTGCCAGCAGCTTGGAGGCGGGGCAGGGGGATACGCAGTATTTT. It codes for CASSLEAGQGDTQYF.